The text below deals with one TCR beta chain. No antigen is known for it. Per-base qualities were not stored, and no clone one base away is much larger. The CDR3 contains 15 residues, cysteine and phenylalanine counted. The CDR3 DNA has 45 bases and is translated from base 1. Reading the germline V gene gives CDR1 SQVTM and CDR2 ANQGSEA. The V and J ends are trimmed by 4 bases and 7 bases, leaving 23 bases between them. The sample is drawn from a study of T cell changes during pregnancy in multiple sclerosis (dated 2019 in TCRdb). Concerning the study at large: Changes in the T cell repertoire over the course of pregnancy were examined in this study in women with multiple sclerosis.

The method behind the library was the immunoSEQ multiplex PCR assay. This is the immuneACCESS table as TCRdb keeps it, with only in-frame sequences that have V and J called. A part of the clones is gone; compared with another copy, unresolved V genes explain less than half, and the rest is unexplained. Present in this sample are fewer than 60,000 clones, approximately 92% of which were seen just once. The ten largest make up 0.95% to 1.5% of the sample. This chain joins TRBV29-1 to TRBJ2-7; matching of 5 bases hints at TRBD1 as the D gene. The sequence came from a female donor in good health, enrolled as a control in a pregnancy study. The sequences come from peripheral blood, collected after pregnancy. The CDR3 corresponds to CSVAPRVGPFGEQYF. The nucleotide sequence is given as TGCAGCGTTGCCCCTCGGGTGGGGCCCTTTGGTGAGCAGTACTTC.